The next 15 T cell receptor beta chains were all read from a single sample in a study of T-cell reconstitution after alpha-beta-depleted transplantation in children. For TCRbeta, the library was prepared with unique molecular identifiers. Each CDR3 protein gets one entry after TCRdb re-called the PCR reads with MiXCR. Here the sample spans approximately 91,000 distinct CDR3 sequences, 8% to 9% being singletons. The sequences come from PBMCs from the stem cell graft donor, collected from the stem cell graft. These receptors came from a human donor who donated a stem cell graft to a child with congenital amegakaryocytic thrombocytopenia.

This chain connects TRBV20-1 to TRBJ2-1; 9 bases are shared with TRBD2. Germline-derived CDR1 and CDR2 are DFQATT and SNEGSKA (reference sequence). This CDR3 contains 16 residues. V was pared by 3 bases and J by 2 bases, with 8 bases of the junction left unmatched. CDR3 nucleotide sequence: TGCAGTGCTAGTTTAACCGGGACTAGCACCTACAATGAGCAGTTCTTC. This encodes CSASLTGTSTYNEQFF.

Many counts were recorded for this clonotype. The V gene is TRBV4-2, the J gene TRBJ2-1; D is uncertain. Germline loops: CDR1 LGHNA, CDR2 YNFKEQ. The V gene lost 3 bases and the J gene lost 4 bases, with 7 bases spanning the gap. This CDR3 region has 13 residues. DNA for the CDR3: TGTGCCAGCAGCCAGGACCTGTACAATGAGCAGTTCTTC. Residues: CASSQDLYNEQFF.

This clonotype was seen many times. The genes are TRBV12-3 or TRBV12-4 and TRBJ1-5; D is uncertain. The CDR3 has 15 residues. V was clipped by 1 base and J by 5 bases, with 12 bases between them. DNA of the CDR3: TGTGCCAGCAGTTTAGACCACTCCGGCCATCAGCCCCAGCATTTT. Protein sequence: CASSLDHSGHQPQHF.

CDR3 residues: CASSDREDTEAFF. In DNA form, the CDR3 reads TGTGCCTCCTCGGACAGGGAGGACACTGAAGCTTTCTTT. V gene TRBV12-3 or TRBV12-4 combines with J gene TRBJ1-1, with 8 bases that match TRBD1. Trimming at V came to 11 bases and at J to 3 bases, leaving 8 bases not matched to a gene. This CDR3 spans 13 amino acids.

This clonotype was seen repeatedly, ten times or more. The chain uses TRBV7-3 and TRBJ2-1; TRBD1 matches at 8 bases. Germline V gene sequence: CDR1 SGHTA, CDR2 FQGTGA. V dropped 5 bases and J dropped 7; count of bases not matched to a gene: 10. The CDR3 has 15 residues. Here the CDR3 DNA reads TGTGCCAGCAGCCCTAACGGGAGACAGGGGAATGAGCAGTTCTTC. Protein product: CASSPNGRQGNEQFF. The complete variable domain, with remaining parts taken from reference TRBV7-3 and TRBJ2-1, reads GAGVSQTPSNKVTEKGKYVELRCDPISGHTALYWYRQSLGQGPEFLIYFQGTGAADDSGLPNDRFFAVRPEGSVSTLKIQRTERGDSAVYLCASSPNGRQGNEQFFGPGTRLTVL.

This clonotype was detected a few times. A clone one base away is much larger, so this may be a read error. The CDR3 spells CASSEAQSRVGAFF. The DNA of the CDR3 is TGTGCCAGCAGTGAAGCGCAGAGCAGGGTTGGAGCTTTCTTT. This chain links TRBV6-1 with TRBJ1-1; the D gene is possibly TRBD1 (5 bases). V lost 0 bases and J 10 bases, leaving 15 bases between the germline ends. The CDR3 consists of 14 residues. Germline assignment: CDR1 MNHNS and CDR2 SASEGT.

This clonotype has ten or more counts. The chain has TRBV6-5 and TRBJ1-1; D unresolved. The germline CDR1 and CDR2 sequences are MNHEY and SVGAGI. This CDR3 is 13 amino acids long. The germline V and J ends were trimmed by 8 bases and 7 bases, with 17 bases remaining between them. The CDR3 DNA follows: TGTGCCAGCCATACATGGGAGGGTAGTGAAGCTTTCTTT. It translates to CASHTWEGSEAFF.

Many counts were recorded for this clonotype. V gene TRBV27 combines with J gene TRBJ1-2, with D perhaps TRBD1 (6 bases). The CDR3 has 13 amino acids. V dropped 2 bases and J dropped 7 bases, with 11 bases sitting between them. CDR1 and CDR2 (germline): MNHEY, SMNVEV (reference sequence). The CDR3 DNA is TGTGCCAGCAGTTTAGGGGGGGGCGGTGGCTACACCTTC. It encodes CASSLGGGGGYTF.

In its sample, this clonotype was seen many times. This chain joins TRBV30 and TRBJ2-7; TRBD2 agrees at 10 bases. CDR1 GTSNPN and CDR2 SVGIG come from the germline V gene (reference sequence). Unmatched junction bases numbered 10, after V lost 0 bases and J lost 5 bases. The CDR3 extends over 16 amino acids. This CDR3 reads CAWSVGLAGGGDEQYF. CDR3 in DNA: TGTGCCTGGAGTGTCGGTTTAGCGGGAGGAGGCGACGAGCAGTACTTC.

This clonotype was counted ten times or more. The J gene is TRBJ2-5, the V gene TRBV10-3, with D possibly being TRBD1 (6 bases). V was clipped by 4 bases and J by 0 bases, with 12 bases between them. This CDR3 has 15 amino acids. Looked up from germline, CDR1 is ENHRY and CDR2 is SYGVKD. CDR3 DNA sequence: TGTGCCATCAGTGGCTCCAGGGGATACCAAGAGACCCAGTACTTC. Translation gives CAISGSRGYQETQYF.

This clonotype occurred many times. The chain couples TRBV5-1 to TRBJ1-1; D remains unclear. The germline V and J ends were trimmed by 5 bases and 0 bases, with 8 bases remaining between them. The CDR3 length is 13 residues. CDR1 is SGHRS, CDR2 YFSETQ, per germline. CDR3 sequence: CASSPNLNTEAFF. CDR3 sequence (DNA): TGCGCCAGCAGTCCTAACCTGAACACTGAAGCTTTCTTT.

Ten or more counts support this clonotype. The CDR3 reads CASSPRTSGGHEQFF. In DNA form, the CDR3 reads TGCGCCAGCAGCCCCAGGACTAGCGGAGGGCATGAGCAGTTCTTC. This chain joins TRBV5-1 and TRBJ2-1, with TRBD2 matching 10 bases. The germline gives CDR1 SGHRS, CDR2 YFSETQ. This CDR3 comprises 15 residues. V lost 4 bases and J lost 8; bases outside the gene matches: 9.

This clonotype appeared a single time. The CDR3 DNA reads as TGCAGCGTGTCGACAGGGGCCTACACTGAAGCTTTCTTT. Translated, it gives CSVSTGAYTEAFF. This chain uses TRBV29-1 with TRBJ1-1, with TRBD1 matching 8 bases. The germline gives CDR1 SQVTM, CDR2 ANQGSEA. V gave up 6 bases and J gave up 3 bases; unmatched junction bases: 6. This CDR3 is built from 13 residues.

The chain carries TRBV5-1 and TRBJ2-5; D perhaps matches TRBD1 (5 bases). V was trimmed by 0 bases and J by 2 bases, leaving 8 bases between them. The germline V gene encodes CDR1 SGHRS and CDR2 YFSETQ. CDR3 length equals 14 residues. CDR3 protein: CASSLGAGQETQYF. The CDR3, as DNA: TGCGCCAGCAGCTTGGGGGCAGGGCAAGAGACCCAGTACTTC.

Ten or more counts support this clonotype. V is TRBV24-1 and J is TRBJ2-3; D is ambiguous. The CDR3 spans 13 residues. CDR1 and CDR2 (germline): KGHDR, SFDVKD. The V and J ends lost 3 bases and 5 bases respectively, with 8 bases between them. Here the CDR3 DNA reads TGTGCCACCAGTGATCTCGTGGGAGATACGCAGTATTTT. This gives the protein CATSDLVGDTQYF.